A selection of T cell receptor beta chains follows, all from one sample in a study of blood T cell repertoires in COVID-19. Data came from immunoSEQ multiplex PCR; TCRdb stores just in-frame clones and leaves some out. The table lists tens of thousands of clones, approximately 80% of them singletons, with approximately 5% in the top ten. Material: peripheral blood. These receptors all stem from a man between 65 and 85 years old with acute or convalescent COVID-19. Both conserved end residues are part of each CDR3. Fields, in order: V gene, clone size, J gene, D gene, CDR3 DNA, CDR3 protein. The D gene is left open where the match is weak. The size field is filled for only some rows; it gives once, few, many or a size class.

V gene: TRBV7-2; clone size: .; J gene: TRBJ1-2; D gene: .; CDR3 DNA: TGTGCCAGCAGCCAACCCCAGGGCAGAGCTAACTATGGCTACACCTTC; CDR3 protein: CASSQPQGRANYGYTF
V gene: TRBV18; clone size: .; J gene: TRBJ2-5; D gene: .; CDR3 DNA: TGTGCCAGCTCTCCGCAGGAGACCCAGTACTTC; CDR3 protein: CASSPQETQYF
V gene: TRBV10-2; clone size: few; J gene: TRBJ2-7; D gene: TRBD2; CDR3 DNA: TGCGCCAGCAGTGACATGCGGGGGTACGAGCAGTACTTC; CDR3 protein: CASSDMRGYEQYF
V gene: TRBV19; clone size: .; J gene: TRBJ2-2; D gene: TRBD1; CDR3 DNA: TGTGCCAGTAGTATACGGACAGGGGCCGGCGGGGAGCTGTTTTTT; CDR3 protein: CASSIRTGAGGELFF
V gene: TRBV7-6; clone size: .; J gene: TRBJ1-1; D gene: TRBD1; CDR3 DNA: TGTGCCAACCCCCGAGGGACAGGCGCCCTCACTGAAGCTTTCTTT; CDR3 protein: CANPRGTGALTEAFF
V gene: TRBV19; clone size: .; J gene: TRBJ1-2; D gene: .; CDR3 DNA: TGTGCCAGTAGTATGGATCAGGGTCGGGGCTACACCTTC; CDR3 protein: CASSMDQGRGYTF
V gene: TRBV28; clone size: .; J gene: TRBJ2-7; D gene: .; CDR3 DNA: TGTGCCAGCAGCCCTGCCATGAGCTCCTACGAGCAGTACTTC; CDR3 protein: CASSPAMSSYEQYF
V gene: TRBV12-5; clone size: .; J gene: TRBJ2-1; D gene: TRBD1; CDR3 DNA: TGTGCTAGTGGCCGGGACAGGATCACCTACAATGAGCAGTTCTTC; CDR3 protein: CASGRDRITYNEQFF
V gene: TRBV5-1; clone size: .; J gene: TRBJ2-2; D gene: .; CDR3 DNA: TGCGCCAGCAGCTCGACATCGGGAATGAACACCGGGGAGCTGTTTTTT; CDR3 protein: CASSSTSGMNTGELFF
V gene: TRBV4-1; clone size: few; J gene: TRBJ1-5; D gene: .; CDR3 DNA: TGCGCCAGCAGCCAAGATAGGGCAGGGGTGAAGGATCAGCCCCAGCATTTT; CDR3 protein: CASSQDRAGVKDQPQHF
V gene: TRBV12-5; clone size: .; J gene: TRBJ1-2; D gene: .; CDR3 DNA: TGTGCTAGTGGTTTGTCTTCTGGGGCGCTAGGCCCGGGCGATGGCTACACCTTC; CDR3 protein: CASGLSSGALGPGDGYTF
V gene: TRBV24-1; clone size: .; J gene: TRBJ2-3; D gene: .; CDR3 DNA: TGTGCCACCAGTGATCCGACGGGGGGCTCGGATACGCAGTATTTT; CDR3 protein: CATSDPTGGSDTQYF
V gene: TRBV2; clone size: .; J gene: TRBJ2-2; D gene: TRBD1; CDR3 DNA: TGTGCCAGCAGAGTGGGACCGCGGACAGGGGGTACCGGGGAGCTGTTTTTT; CDR3 protein: CASRVGPRTGGTGELFF
V gene: TRBV5-1; clone size: .; J gene: TRBJ2-5; D gene: .; CDR3 DNA: TGCGCCAGCAGCACCCCTACAGGGTTGGAAGAGACCCAGTACTTC; CDR3 protein: CASSTPTGLEETQYF
V gene: TRBV10-2; clone size: .; J gene: TRBJ2-1; D gene: .; CDR3 DNA: TGCGCCAGCAGTGTCGGCTCCTACAATGAGCAGTTCTTC; CDR3 protein: CASSVGSYNEQFF
V gene: TRBV9; clone size: .; J gene: TRBJ2-3; D gene: .; CDR3 DNA: TGTGCCAGCAGCGTATCCCAGATCAGCACAGATACGCAGTATTTT; CDR3 protein: CASSVSQISTDTQYF
V gene: TRBV9; clone size: .; J gene: TRBJ1-4; D gene: TRBD1; CDR3 DNA: TGTGCCAGCAGCCCCGGGGACAGAAAGAGTCGTGAAAAACTGTTTTTT; CDR3 protein: CASSPGDRKSREKLFF
V gene: TRBV2; clone size: .; J gene: TRBJ1-2; D gene: .; CDR3 DNA: TGTGCCAGCATGTTCTTTAACTATGGCTACACCTTC; CDR3 protein: CASMFFNYGYTF
V gene: TRBV7-9; clone size: .; J gene: TRBJ1-5; D gene: .; CDR3 DNA: TGTGCCAGCAGCCGTGGGTGGGGGGATAGCAATCAGCCCCAGCATTTT; CDR3 protein: CASSRGWGDSNQPQHF
V gene: TRBV7-9; clone size: .; J gene: TRBJ2-7; D gene: .; CDR3 DNA: TGTGCCAGCAGCTCTCCCAACGGGACCCTGACTAGGCAATACGAGCAGTACTTC; CDR3 protein: CASSSPNGTLTRQYEQYF
V gene: TRBV4-1; clone size: .; J gene: TRBJ2-3; D gene: .; CDR3 DNA: TGCGCCAGCAGCCAAGAACCCCTAGAGGCGGATACGCAGTATTTT; CDR3 protein: CASSQEPLEADTQYF
V gene: TRBV19; clone size: .; J gene: TRBJ2-1; D gene: .; CDR3 DNA: TGTGCCAGTAGCCCGGTTAGCTCCTACAATGAGCAGTTCTTC; CDR3 protein: CASSPVSSYNEQFF
V gene: TRBV19; clone size: once; J gene: TRBJ1-3; D gene: TRBD1; CDR3 DNA: TGTGCCAGTAGTGTAACAGGGGGCGCTGGAAACACCATATATTTT; CDR3 protein: CASSVTGGAGNTIYF
V gene: TRBV28; clone size: .; J gene: TRBJ1-1; D gene: .; CDR3 DNA: TGTGCCAGCAGCGGGACATCGCCATTGAACACTGAAGCTTTCTTT; CDR3 protein: CASSGTSPLNTEAFF
V gene: TRBV6-5; clone size: .; J gene: TRBJ1-2; D gene: .; CDR3 DNA: TGTGCCAGCATCGGGGGAGGACCTTTCTATGGCTACACCTTC; CDR3 protein: CASIGGGPFYGYTF
V gene: TRBV9; clone size: .; J gene: TRBJ2-2; D gene: TRBD1; CDR3 DNA: TGTGCCAGCAGCCGAGGACAGGGAGCGAACACCGGGGAGCTGTTTTTT; CDR3 protein: CASSRGQGANTGELFF
V gene: TRBV5-1; clone size: .; J gene: TRBJ2-7; D gene: .; CDR3 DNA: TGCGCCAGCAGTTTCCACCCCGGGAACCCTGTAGCCTACGAGCAGTACTTC; CDR3 protein: CASSFHPGNPVAYEQYF
V gene: TRBV5-5; clone size: .; J gene: TRBJ1-5; D gene: .; CDR3 DNA: TGTGCCAGCAGCTTGGAGCAGGGTCACAATCAGCCCCAGCATTTT; CDR3 protein: CASSLEQGHNQPQHF
V gene: TRBV5-3; clone size: .; J gene: TRBJ1-4; D gene: .; CDR3 DNA: TGTGCCAGAAGCTTGGTAGTTCGGTTAACTAATGAAAAACTGTTTTTT; CDR3 protein: CARSLVVRLTNEKLFF
V gene: TRBV5-1; clone size: .; J gene: TRBJ1-4; D gene: TRBD1; CDR3 DNA: TGCGCCACACTATTAAAGGGGGCGCCTGAAAAACTGTTTTTT; CDR3 protein: CATLLKGAPEKLFF
V gene: TRBV6-5; clone size: .; J gene: TRBJ2-5; D gene: TRBD2; CDR3 DNA: TGTGCCAGCAGCCACGCCGCGGGAGCCCAGTACTTC; CDR3 protein: CASSHAAGAQYF
V gene: TRBV7-2; clone size: .; J gene: TRBJ2-3; D gene: .; CDR3 DNA: TGTGCCAGCAGCCCCCCGGGTTGGGCAGATACGCAGTATTTT; CDR3 protein: CASSPPGWADTQYF
V gene: TRBV7-2; clone size: .; J gene: TRBJ2-3; D gene: .; CDR3 DNA: TGTGCCAGCAGCTTACAGGCGGGGGATACGCAGTATTTT; CDR3 protein: CASSLQAGDTQYF
V gene: TRBV15; clone size: .; J gene: TRBJ2-5; D gene: .; CDR3 DNA: TGTGCCACCAGCAGAGGTCGGCAAGAGACCCAGTACTTC; CDR3 protein: CATSRGRQETQYF
V gene: TRBV28; clone size: .; J gene: TRBJ2-2; D gene: TRBD1; CDR3 DNA: TGTGCCAGCCGCGGACAGGGGGCGAACACCGGGGAGCTGTTTTTT; CDR3 protein: CASRGQGANTGELFF
V gene: TRBV28; clone size: .; J gene: TRBJ2-7; D gene: .; CDR3 DNA: TGTGCCAGCAGTTTATCACAGGGAGTGCAGTACTTC; CDR3 protein: CASSLSQGVQYF
V gene: TRBV7-2; clone size: once; J gene: TRBJ1-1; D gene: .; CDR3 DNA: TGTGCCAGCAGAACAGGGCTGGGGTACACTGAAGCTTTCTTT; CDR3 protein: CASRTGLGYTEAFF
V gene: TRBV5-4; clone size: .; J gene: TRBJ1-2; D gene: TRBD1; CDR3 DNA: TGTGCCAGCAGCTTGGCAGGGGGTGGCTACACCTTC; CDR3 protein: CASSLAGGGYTF
V gene: TRBV2; clone size: .; J gene: TRBJ1-1; D gene: .; CDR3 DNA: TGTGCCAGCAGTACGGGAAGAAGGAACACTGAAGCTTTCTTT; CDR3 protein: CASSTGRRNTEAFF
V gene: TRBV5-1; clone size: .; J gene: TRBJ2-7; D gene: TRBD2; CDR3 DNA: TGCGCCAGCAGCTTGGGACTAGCCATTTCCTACGAGCAGTACTTC; CDR3 protein: CASSLGLAISYEQYF
V gene: TRBV18; clone size: .; J gene: TRBJ1-4; D gene: .; CDR3 DNA: TGTGCCAGCTCACCTGCGATGACAGCCTATAATGAAAAACTGTTTTTT; CDR3 protein: CASSPAMTAYNEKLFF
V gene: TRBV18; clone size: .; J gene: TRBJ2-5; D gene: .; CDR3 DNA: TGTGCCAGCTCACCACCGATGCGGGGCCGGGAGACCCAGTACTTC; CDR3 protein: CASSPPMRGRETQYF
V gene: TRBV12-3/TRBV12-4; clone size: .; J gene: TRBJ1-4; D gene: .; CDR3 DNA: TGTGCCGGGCGGGAACCGCGTGAAAAACTGTTTTTT; CDR3 protein: CAGREPREKLFF
V gene: TRBV4-1; clone size: .; J gene: TRBJ1-4; D gene: TRBD1; CDR3 DNA: TGCGCCAGCAGCCTCCCGACAGGGCATAATGAAAAACTGTTTTTT; CDR3 protein: CASSLPTGHNEKLFF
V gene: TRBV28; clone size: .; J gene: TRBJ2-1; D gene: TRBD2; CDR3 DNA: TGTGCCAGCAGTTTACCTAGCGGGGGGGCCTACAATGAGCAGTTCTTC; CDR3 protein: CASSLPSGGAYNEQFF
V gene: TRBV27; clone size: .; J gene: TRBJ1-5; D gene: .; CDR3 DNA: TGTGCCAGCAGTTCGAGGGTCCTCGGCCAGCCCCAGCATTTT; CDR3 protein: CASSSRVLGQPQHF
V gene: TRBV6-6; clone size: .; J gene: TRBJ1-1; D gene: TRBD1; CDR3 DNA: TGTGCCAGCAGCTGGGACAGTAAGAGTCTGAACACTGAAGCTTTCTTT; CDR3 protein: CASSWDSKSLNTEAFF
V gene: TRBV2; clone size: once; J gene: TRBJ2-5; D gene: .; CDR3 DNA: TGTGCCAGCAGTTTAGGTGGTGGGGGGGGCGGCGAGACCCAGTACTTC; CDR3 protein: CASSLGGGGGGETQYF
V gene: TRBV3-1/TRBV3-2; clone size: .; J gene: TRBJ1-6; D gene: TRBD1; CDR3 DNA: TGTGCCAGCAGCCGCCCCGGGACAGGGGGCCAGTCACCCCTCCACTTT; CDR3 protein: CASSRPGTGGQSPLHF
V gene: TRBV6-5; clone size: .; J gene: TRBJ2-7; D gene: TRBD1; CDR3 DNA: TGTGCCAGCAGAGCGGACAGGGCTCGCTACGAGCAGTACTTC; CDR3 protein: CASRADRARYEQYF
V gene: TRBV2; clone size: .; J gene: TRBJ2-5; D gene: TRBD2; CDR3 DNA: TGTGCCAGCAGCCTAGCGGCCGGACTAGGGGAAGAGACCCAGTACTTC; CDR3 protein: CASSLAAGLGEETQYF
V gene: TRBV28; clone size: .; J gene: TRBJ1-1; D gene: .; CDR3 DNA: TGTGCCAGCAGCTCCCCCGGCACTGAAGCTTTCTTT; CDR3 protein: CASSSPGTEAFF
V gene: TRBV19; clone size: .; J gene: TRBJ1-2; D gene: TRBD1; CDR3 DNA: TGTGCCAGTAGTACGGGACAGGGTCGTGGCTACACCTTC; CDR3 protein: CASSTGQGRGYTF
V gene: TRBV5-1; clone size: .; J gene: TRBJ2-2; D gene: TRBD2; CDR3 DNA: TGCGCCAGCAGCACCACCCTAGCGGGGGGGCCTCTCACCGGGGAGCTGTTTTTT; CDR3 protein: CASSTTLAGGPLTGELFF
V gene: TRBV19; clone size: once; J gene: TRBJ1-5; D gene: .; CDR3 DNA: TGTGCCAGTACCCCCTGGACAGAACTATCGGGCAATCAGCCCCAGCATTTT; CDR3 protein: CASTPWTELSGNQPQHF
V gene: TRBV2; clone size: few; J gene: TRBJ1-2; D gene: .; CDR3 DNA: TGTGCCAGCAAGGTTGGGGAGGGACGTGGCTACACCTTC; CDR3 protein: CASKVGEGRGYTF
V gene: TRBV28; clone size: .; J gene: TRBJ2-5; D gene: TRBD2; CDR3 DNA: TGTGCCAGCAGTTTATCTGAGCGGGGATGGGGAGAGACCCAGTACTTC; CDR3 protein: CASSLSERGWGETQYF
V gene: TRBV7-9; clone size: .; J gene: TRBJ2-7; D gene: TRBD1; CDR3 DNA: TGTGCCAGCAGCCCGACAGGGACGGGAACCTACGAGCAGTACTTC; CDR3 protein: CASSPTGTGTYEQYF
V gene: TRBV9; clone size: .; J gene: TRBJ1-3; D gene: .; CDR3 DNA: TGTGCCAGCAGCGTAGGTACAACTGGAAACACCATATATTTT; CDR3 protein: CASSVGTTGNTIYF